The next 3 T cell receptor beta chains were all read from a single sample in a study of blood T cell repertoires in COVID-19. Assay: immunoSEQ multiplex PCR; the TCRdb copy retains only in-frame clones and omits some. This table holds 85,000 to 100,000 clones, approximately 84% found once. Sequencing was performed on peripheral blood. The source is a woman aged 55-70 years with acute or convalescent COVID-19.

CDR3 protein: CASRYPRGRGYGYTF. The CDR3 DNA follows: TGTGCCAGCAGGTACCCACGGGGGAGGGGTTATGGCTACACCTTC. The rearrangement links TRBV6-7 to TRBJ1-2; D perhaps matches TRBD1 (5 bases). TRBV6-7 is treated as an ORF (open reading frame) with a function not yet certain. The V end was cut by 6 bases, the J end by 5 bases, with 19 bases between. The CDR3 loop spans 15 amino acids.

The V gene is TRBV10-3, the J gene TRBJ1-1; D unclear. CDR1 and CDR2 (germline): ENHRY, SYGVKD. The V end was cut by 6 bases, the J end by 2 bases, with 19 bases between. The CDR3 length is 16 residues. The CDR3 region is CAISPPGGRKNTEAFF. CDR3 sequence (DNA): TGTGCCATCAGCCCCCCGGGAGGCAGAAAAAACACTGAAGCTTTCTTT.

The chain employs TRBV19 and TRBJ2-7; perhaps TRBD1 as D (6 bases). Germline lookup yields CDR1 LNHDA and CDR2 SQIVND (reference sequence). V was trimmed by 6 bases and J by 1 base, leaving 13 bases between them. The CDR3 is made up of 14 amino acids. CDR3 in amino acids: CASSPQGISYEQYF. The CDR3 DNA is TGTGCCAGTAGCCCGCAGGGGATATCCTACGAGCAGTACTTC.